The next 19 T cell receptor beta chains were all read from a single sample in a study of patients and donors after allogeneic stem cell transplantation (dated by TCRdb to 2018 to 2021). The method was RT-PCR. Instrument on record: NextSeq 550. TCRdb handled the public reads itself, with Q25 trimming in fastp and clone calling in MiXCR, and kept productive beta chains. All rows with the same CDR3 protein become a single entry with the most common DNA and genes. This sample comprises roughly 180,000 distinct CDR3 sequences, around two fifths of them detected only once. 33% of the sample belongs to the ten largest clones. Sequenced sample: blood, either unsorted or a sorted T cell fraction (not recorded which). The source is a human donor who was either an allogeneic HSCT recipient or a stem cell or donor lymphocyte infusion donor (not recorded which). It is not recorded whose cells these are; they may come from a transplant donor.

This chain joins TRBV5-1 and TRBJ2-5; D could derive from TRBD1 or TRBD2 (5 bases each). The germline CDR1 and CDR2 sequences are SGHRS and YFSETQ. V dropped 2 bases and J dropped 3 bases, with 8 bases sitting between them. This CDR3 contains 13 residues. In nucleotides, the CDR3 is TGCGCCAGCAGCTTTGGGGACGAAGAGACCCAGTACTTC. Residues: CASSFGDEETQYF.

This chain joins TRBV4-3 and TRBJ2-7; D may be TRBD1 or TRBD2 (5 bases each). The V gene's germline CDR1 is LGHNA and CDR2 YSLEER. V was trimmed by 1 base and J by 3 bases, leaving 13 bases between them. The CDR3 is 15 amino acids. CDR3 region: CASSQGEGWDYEQYF. The CDR3, as DNA: TGCGCCAGCAGCCAAGGTGAGGGGTGGGACTACGAGCAGTACTTC.

There are a few counts of this clonotype. The gene calls are TRBV29-1 and TRBJ1-2; perhaps TRBD1 as D (5 bases). The germline gives CDR1 SQVTM, CDR2 ANQGSEA. CDR3 length: 15 residues. V was trimmed by 5 bases and J by 3 bases, leaving 19 bases between them. The CDR3 sequence is CSVSGTSFWDYGYTF. CDR3 bases: TGCAGCGTTTCAGGGACTTCGTTTTGGGACTATGGCTACACCTTC.

Only a few counts were recorded for this clonotype. The chain carries TRBV7-2 and TRBJ1-2; D possibly corresponds to TRBD1 (6 bases). Germline CDR1 and CDR2: SGHTA and FQGNSA. This CDR3 is 15 amino acids long. Trimming shortened V by 1 base and J by 0 bases, and 9 bases separated the two germline ends. The CDR3, as DNA: TGTGCCAGCAGCTTAGACAGGGCTACTAACTATGGCTACACCTTC. Residues: CASSLDRATNYGYTF.

The genes are TRBV28 and TRBJ1-4; TRBD1 agrees at 8 bases. Trimming took 6 bases from V and 9 from J; bases not matched to a gene: 6. The CDR3 has 13 residues. Germline V CDR1 and CDR2: MDHEN, SYDVKM. The CDR3, as DNA: TGTGCCAGCAGAACCAGGGGGCGTAAAAAACTGTTTTTT. Translating it yields CASRTRGRKKLFF.

This clonotype came up once. V usage is TRBV11-3 and J usage is TRBJ1-5; no firm D call. The CDR3 is 17 residues long. The V gene's germline CDR1 is SGHNT and CDR2 YENEEA. The V and J ends lost 5 bases and 0 bases respectively, with 17 bases between them. The CDR3 sequence is CASSRRTELYSNQPQHF. The CDR3 coding sequence is TGTGCCAGCAGCCGCCGGACCGAGCTCTATAGCAATCAGCCCCAGCATTTT. The full variable domain, its missing parts supplied by reference TRBV11-3 and TRBJ1-5, is EAGVVQSPRYKIIEKKQPVAFWCNPISGHNTLYWYLQNLGQGPELLIRYENEEAVDDSQLPKDRFSAERLKGVDSTLKIQPAELGDSAVYLCASSRRTELYSNQPQHFGDGTRLSIL.

The chain joins TRBV7-3 to TRBJ2-3, with 8 bases that match TRBD2. Germline V gene data show CDR1 as SGHTA and CDR2 as FQGTGA. CDR3 size: 15 residues. Trimming at V came to 2 bases and at J to 2 bases, leaving 3 bases not matched to a gene. The CDR3 spells CASSLGLATTDTQYF. The CDR3 region has the DNA TGTGCCAGCAGCTTAGGACTAGCTACCACAGATACGCAGTATTTT.

This sequence joins TRBV18 and TRBJ1-1, with a tentative D call TRBD1 (6 bases). The CDR3 has 13 residues. Trimming cost V 5 bases and J 4 bases, with 11 bases left between them. Germline-derived CDR1 and CDR2 are KGHSH and LQKENI. The chain's CDR3 is CASSIGQITEAFF. The DNA for the CDR3 is TGTGCCAGCTCAATAGGACAGATCACTGAAGCTTTCTTT.

This clonotype was observed a single time. The gene calls are TRBV24-1 and TRBJ2-7; maybe TRBD2 (5 bases). The CDR3 is 12 residues long. V dropped 12 bases and J dropped 7 bases, with 18 bases sitting between them. Per germline, CDR1 KGHDR and CDR2 SFDVKD. The CDR3 bases are TGTGCCCGGAAGTCCGGTTCGGGAGAGCAGTACTTC. Encoded protein: CARKSGSGEQYF.

The chain joins TRBV10-3 to TRBJ2-1; 14 bases match TRBD2. Trimming took 3 bases from V and 8 from J; bases not matched to a gene: 6. The germline V gene encodes CDR1 ENHRY and CDR2 SYGVKD. The CDR3 is made up of 16 amino acids. The CDR3 loop reads CAISENPGLAGDEQFF. In nucleotides, the CDR3 is TGTGCCATCAGTGAAAATCCGGGACTAGCGGGAGATGAGCAGTTCTTC.

There are a few counts of this clonotype. The DNA for the CDR3 is TGCAGTGCTAGCACAATAGCGGGAGGGCCAGGAGATACGCAGTATTTT. This encodes CSASTIAGGPGDTQYF. The chain joins TRBV20-1 to TRBJ2-3; 11 nucleotides align to TRBD2. There are 16 residues in the CDR3. The V segment lost 3 bases and the J segment 5 bases; nucleotides outside the gene matches: 10. Germline lookup yields CDR1 DFQATT and CDR2 SNEGSKA (reference sequence).

Only a few counts were recorded for this clonotype. V is TRBV2 and J is TRBJ2-1; 9 bases are a match to TRBD2. CDR1 SNHLY and CDR2 FYNNEI come from the germline V gene. J lost 2 bases, V lost 7 bases, and 6 bases had no gene match. The CDR3 is 15 residues long. CDR3 nucleotide sequence: TGTGCCAGCAAAGAGCGGGGGGCGACCTACAATGAGCAGTTCTTC. Translation: CASKERGATYNEQFF.

The chain uses TRBV12-3 or TRBV12-4 and TRBJ1-4; D remains unclear. The CDR3 has 14 amino acids. Trimming shortened V by 6 bases and J by 8 bases, and 16 bases separated the two germline ends. The CDR3: CASRHRTAEEKLFF. CDR3 coding DNA: TGTGCCAGCAGGCATCGAACAGCTGAAGAAAAACTGTTTTTT.

This clonotype was observed a few times. CDR3 sequence reads: CASSEHEQYF. In nucleotides, the CDR3 is TGTGCCAGCAGCGAGCATGAGCAGTACTTC. The chain employs TRBV2 and TRBJ2-7; D ambiguous. The CDR3 consists of 10 residues. Germline loops: CDR1 SNHLY, CDR2 FYNNEI. Deletions cut 6 bases from V and 7 bases from J, with 7 bases between.

The chain joins TRBV12-3 or TRBV12-4 to TRBJ1-1; D perhaps matches TRBD1 (5 bases). V was pared by 6 bases and J by 0 bases, with 14 bases between. The CDR3 spans 15 residues. The CDR3 bases are TGTGCCAGCAGATTATTGGGGGGGATGAACACTGAAGCTTTCTTT. Protein product: CASRLLGGMNTEAFF.

This clonotype was counted between two and nine times. The chain's CDR3 is CASSSFSGTAVYTF. CDR3 DNA: TGTGCCAGCAGCTCGTTTTCCGGGACAGCGGTCTACACCTTC. The chain has TRBV7-8 and TRBJ1-2; 7 positions match TRBD1. V was clipped by 4 bases and J by 10 bases; unmatched bases: 12. Per the germline V gene, CDR1 is SGHVS and CDR2 is FQNEAQ. The CDR3 contains 14 residues.

This clonotype has only a few counts. The V gene is TRBV20-1, the J gene TRBJ1-5, with 7 bases lining up with TRBD1. The V gene end was trimmed by 2 bases and the J gene end by 4 bases; junction bases not matched to a gene: 2. The V gene's germline CDR1 is DFQATT and CDR2 SNEGSKA (reference sequence). This CDR3 comprises 13 residues. The CDR3 DNA sequence: TGCAGTGCTAGACTACAGGGGAATCAGCCCCAGCATTTT. Its translation is CSARLQGNQPQHF.

The genes are TRBV5-8 and TRBJ2-5; the match to TRBD2 covers 7 bases. V lost 4 bases, J lost 5 bases, and 8 bases stayed unmatched. The germline V gene has CDR1 SGHTS and CDR2 YDEGEE. This CDR3 is 14 amino acids long. CDR3 residues: CASSPGGGIETQYF. CDR3 bases: TGTGCCAGCAGCCCCGGGGGAGGGATCGAGACCCAGTACTTC.

The CDR3 nucleotides are TGTGCCAGCAGCAAACTTCCAGGTCCTAACTATGGCTACACCTTC. Its translation: CASSKLPGPNYGYTF. The chain links TRBV21-1 to TRBJ1-2. TRBV21-1 is recorded as a pseudogene. The CDR3 spans 15 residues.